Listed here are 3 T cell receptor beta chains from one sample, sequenced in a study of cytomegalovirus exposure and HLA in healthy donors. With 60 Vbeta and 13 Jbeta primers, the PCR was carried out. Only in-frame clones appear in the TCRdb table, and some are missing; sequencing was by immunoSEQ multiplex PCR. The sample lists around 91,000 clones; 60% to 75% were seen once. The sample consisted of PBMCs. The receptors here all came from a man in his sixties in good health and CMV-seronegative.

CDR3 in amino acids: CASSLNRFKHTEAFF. The CDR3 bases are TGTGCCAGCAGCCTGAACAGGTTCAAACACACTGAAGCTTTCTTT. J is TRBJ1-1 and V is TRBV14; weak D call: TRBD1 (5 bases). The V gene's germline CDR1 is SGHDN and CDR2 FVKESK. Trimming cost V 4 bases and J 3 bases, with 15 bases left between them. The CDR3 runs to 15 residues.

Details on this clone: The same CDR3 arises from other DNA sequences in this sample as well. The V call is TRBV7-9, the J call TRBJ1-2; maybe TRBD1 (5 bases). This CDR3 contains 12 residues. Between the trimmed V and J ends, which lost 6 bases and 8 bases, there was a span of 13 bases. Germline CDR1 is SEHNR and CDR2 is FQNEAQ (reference sequence). CDR3 region: CASSLQGSGYTF. The DNA for the CDR3 is TGTGCCAGCAGTCTCCAGGGCTCGGGCTACACCTTC.

The chain has TRBV6-5 and TRBJ2-1, with 11 positions matching TRBD2. J gave up 7 bases and V 2 bases, and 4 bases lay outside the gene matches. CDR1 is MNHEY and CDR2 is SVGAGI in the germline V gene. This CDR3 spans 15 amino acids. CDR3 amino acids: CASSYGLAGGNEQFF. CDR3 DNA: TGTGCCAGCAGTTACGGGCTAGCGGGAGGAAATGAGCAGTTCTTC.